This is a list of T cell receptor beta chains from one sample in a study of T cells after yellow fever vaccination. TCRdb redid the calling of the 5' RACE reads with MiXCR, one entry per CDR3 protein. The sample consists of 150,000 or so distinct CDR3 sequences, around 9.7% of them appearing once. The input for sequencing was CD8+ T cells sorted from PBMCs, taken 45 days after the yellow fever booster vaccination. The receptors shown here come from a young man who received the YFV17D yellow fever vaccine. Both conserved end residues are part of each CDR3. D genes are given only for firm matches. Size is stated for part of the rows, as once, few or many counts, or as a class when the clone is expanded.

TRBV9,TRBJ2-5,NA,few,CASSAYSGASPETQYF,TGTGCCAGCAGCGCCTACTCTGGGGCTAGTCCCGAGACCCAGTACTTC
TRBV12-3/TRBV12-4,TRBJ2-5,NA,NA,CASKGPGEETQYF,TGTGCCAGCAAGGGGCCAGGGGAAGAGACCCAGTACTTC
TRBV21-1,TRBJ2-6,NA,NA,CASKGQTIVSSGANVLTF,TGTGCCAGCAAGGGACAGACGATAGTAAGCTCTGGGGCCAACGTCCTGACTTTC
TRBV7-9,TRBJ2-3,NA,many,CASCLPGLGDTQYF,TGTGCCAGCTGCCTCCCAGGGTTGGGAGATACGCAGTATTTT
TRBV7-9,TRBJ1-6,NA,few,CASSSLQQGGSPLHF,TGTGCCAGCAGTTCCCTTCAACAGGGAGGTTCACCCCTCCACTTT
TRBV2,TRBJ1-5,NA,NA,CASSEVPGDNQPQHF,TGTGCCAGCAGTGAAGTCCCAGGGGACAATCAGCCCCAGCATTTT
TRBV6-6,TRBJ2-7,NA,few,CASSYTPAFSYEQYF,TGTGCCAGCAGTTACACCCCGGCGTTCTCCTACGAGCAGTACTTC
TRBV7-9,TRBJ2-7,NA,NA,CASSLVAGDSYEQYF,TGTGCCAGCAGCTTAGTCGCCGGGGATTCCTACGAGCAGTACTTC
TRBV20-1,TRBJ2-5,NA,NA,CSARDRWAGSYRGETQYF,TGCAGTGCTAGAGATCGATGGGCAGGGTCATATCGGGGAGAGACCCAGTACTTC
TRBV4-1,TRBJ1-6,NA,NA,CASSLNLPGRGTSPLHF,TGCGCCAGCAGCCTTAACCTGCCCGGCAGGGGTACTTCACCCCTCCACTTT
TRBV3-1,TRBJ2-7,NA,few,CASSHRLGGLNEQYF,TGTGCCAGCAGCCATAGGTTGGGGGGTTTAAACGAGCAGTACTTC
TRBV7-9,TRBJ1-1,NA,few,CASSFTPNTEAFF,TGTGCCAGCAGCTTTACCCCGAACACTGAAGCTTTCTTT
TRBV7-9,TRBJ1-2,NA,few,CASSPTVEGRDGYTF,TGTGCCAGCAGCCCCACAGTGGAGGGGCGGGATGGCTACACCTTC
TRBV7-6,TRBJ2-3,TRBD2,few,CASSRSGGVGGRDTQYF,TGTGCCAGCAGCCGTAGCGGGGGGGTAGGTGGTCGAGATACGCAGTATTTT
TRBV2,TRBJ2-1,NA,NA,CASSEIAKTYNEQFF,TGTGCCAGCAGTGAAATAGCGAAAACCTACAATGAGCAGTTCTTC
TRBV6-1,TRBJ1-1,TRBD1,few,CASTGQGMNTEAFF,TGTGCCAGCACCGGACAGGGGATGAACACTGAAGCTTTCTTT
TRBV6-5,TRBJ2-5,TRBD2,NA,CASSLLAGGAVGTQYF,TGTGCCAGCAGCCTACTAGCGGGGGGTGCCGTGGGGACCCAGTACTTC
TRBV28,TRBJ2-1,NA,few,CASSTLTGWSYNEQFF,TGTGCCAGCAGCACACTCACAGGGTGGTCGTACAATGAGCAGTTCTTC
TRBV27,TRBJ2-1,NA,few,CASAVGSYNEQFF,TGTGCCAGCGCGGTAGGAAGCTACAATGAGCAGTTCTTC
TRBV7-3,TRBJ1-5,NA,NA,CASIRRTENYSNQPQHF,TGTGCCAGCATCAGACGGACAGAGAACTATAGCAATCAGCCCCAGCATTTT
TRBV12-3/TRBV12-4,TRBJ2-1,NA,many,CASTGQTHNEQFF,TGTGCCAGCACTGGACAGACCCACAATGAGCAGTTCTTC
TRBV5-1,TRBJ1-2,TRBD1,few,CASNKGQGGLGYTF,TGCGCCAGCAACAAGGGACAGGGAGGTCTAGGCTACACCTTC
TRBV29-1,TRBJ2-7,TRBD2,few,CSVGGLGSGGSSYEQYF,TGCAGCGTTGGCGGGCTTGGTAGCGGGGGGAGCTCCTACGAGCAGTACTTC
TRBV20-1,TRBJ2-1,NA,NA,CSAREGGQAYNEQFF,TGCAGTGCTAGAGAGGGGGGGCAAGCGTACAATGAGCAGTTCTTC
TRBV6-4,TRBJ2-1,TRBD2,many,CASSATSGGAGNEQFF,TGTGCCAGCAGTGCTACTAGCGGGGGGGCAGGGAATGAGCAGTTCTTC
TRBV7-9,TRBJ2-5,NA,NA,CASSFSGEQETQYF,TGTGCCAGCAGCTTTTCAGGGGAGCAAGAGACCCAGTACTTC
TRBV5-1,TRBJ2-1,NA,few,CASSGQMEPNEQFF,TGCGCCAGCAGCGGACAGATGGAGCCCAATGAGCAGTTCTTC
TRBV4-1,TRBJ2-1,NA,few,CASSQGGQPSYNEQFF,TGCGCCAGCAGCCAAGGGGGGCAGCCCTCCTACAATGAGCAGTTCTTC
TRBV4-3,TRBJ2-2,NA,NA,CASSQDAAGSNTGELFF,TGCGCCAGCAGCCAAGATGCGGCAGGGTCGAACACCGGGGAGCTGTTTTTT
TRBV12-3/TRBV12-4,TRBJ2-2,NA,few,CASSLARRDTGELFF,TGTGCCAGCAGTTTGGCCCGGAGGGACACCGGGGAGCTGTTTTTT
TRBV6-5,TRBJ2-5,NA,NA,CASSRPTSLGETQYF,TGTGCCAGCAGTCGCCCGACTAGTTTGGGGGAGACCCAGTACTTC
TRBV29-1,TRBJ2-5,NA,NA,CSVVRGLGETQYF,TGCAGCGTTGTACGGGGGTTAGGAGAGACCCAGTACTTC
TRBV9,TRBJ2-5,NA,few,CASSSHWDFQETQYF,TGTGCCAGCAGCTCTCACTGGGACTTCCAAGAGACCCAGTACTTC